Listed here are 28 T cell receptor beta chains from one sample, sequenced in a study of shared clonotypes between healthy human individuals. It was CD45RO-negative cells, positively selected for CCR7, that made up naive CD8 cells, with terminally differentiated effector memory CD45RA+ cells excluded. Produced via immunoSEQ multiplex PCR; TCRdb's table is partial and in-frame only. This repertoire shows roughly 2.1 million clones, 90% to 95% found once; its top ten account for 1.5% to 2%. Input material: naive CD8+ T cells from PBMCs. The receptors originated from a man aged 18 to 29 in good health. Some clones in this sample may be carry-over from other donors' samples.

The chain links TRBV28 to TRBJ2-5, with a weak D call TRBD1 (6 bases). Germline V gives CDR1 MDHEN, CDR2 SYDVKM. This CDR3 is 14 amino acids long. Trimming pared 5 bases from V and 5 bases from J, leaving 15 bases between. The CDR3 reads CASSRYRATETQYF. DNA of the CDR3: TGTGCCAGCAGTAGATACAGGGCAACGGAGACCCAGTACTTC. Supplemented by reference TRBV28 and TRBJ2-5, the full variable domain reads DVKVTQSSRYLVKRTGEKVFLECVQDMDHENMFWYRQDPGLGLRLIYFSYDVKMKEKGDIPEGYSVSREKKERFSLILESASTNQTSMYLCASSRYRATETQYFGPGTRLLVL.

The chain has TRBV6-1 and TRBJ2-7; TRBD1 matches 8 bases. CDR1 MNHNS and CDR2 SASEGT come from the germline V gene. This CDR3 has 15 amino acids. Germline trimming cut 3 bases from V and 2 bases from J; bases unmatched to any gene: 6. CDR3 DNA: TGTGCCAGCAGTGAGAGGGACAGGTCAACCTACGAGCAGTACTTC. Protein sequence: CASSERDRSTYEQYF.

This clone was seen just once. CDR3 sequence: CASSQDPPSTTDTQYF. The CDR3 bases are TGTGCCAGCAGTCAAGACCCCCCATCAACCACAGATACGCAGTATTTT. V and J are TRBV6-1 and TRBJ2-3; D not resolved. The CDR3 is made up of 16 amino acids. Trimming removed 5 bases at V and 2 bases at J, with 17 bases between. Germline CDR1 MNHNS, CDR2 SASEGT.

The count of this clone is one. The V call is TRBV7-9, the J call TRBJ2-7; 10 positions agree with TRBD2. The CDR3 is 17 amino acids. Germline values: CDR1 SEHNR, CDR2 FQNEAQ (reference sequence). Trimming removed 4 bases from V and 1 base from J; junction bases left unmatched: 10. Here the CDR3 reads CASSSLAGVSPSYEQYF. In DNA form, the CDR3 reads TGTGCCAGCAGCTCTCTAGCGGGAGTGTCCCCTTCCTACGAGCAGTACTTC.

The V gene is TRBV12-5, the J gene TRBJ1-1; D remains ambiguous. V gave up 0 bases and J gave up 3 bases, with 2 bases separating them. Germline V gives CDR1 LGHNT, CDR2 FRNRAP. The CDR3 is made up of 12 amino acids. Here the CDR3 reads CASGLVDTEAFF. Written as DNA, the CDR3 is TGTGCTAGTGGTTTGGTTGACACTGAAGCTTTCTTT.

This rearrangement joins TRBV7-9 to TRBJ1-2, with 7 bases that match TRBD1. The CDR3 spans 14 residues. V was pared by 2 bases and J by 3 bases, with 3 bases of the junction left unmatched. The germline V gene has CDR1 SEHNR and CDR2 FQNEAQ (reference sequence). CDR3 sequence reads: CASSLSGTDYGYTF. The CDR3 DNA is TGTGCCAGCAGCTTATCCGGGACAGACTATGGCTACACCTTC.

The V and J genes are TRBV9 and TRBJ2-7, with D possibly matching TRBD2 (6 bases). CDR1 SGDLS and CDR2 YYNGEE come from the germline V gene. V dropped 3 bases and J dropped 5 bases, with 15 bases sitting between them. The CDR3 consists of 14 residues. CDR3 protein: CASSAMRWGDEQYF. The CDR3 DNA sequence: TGTGCCAGCAGCGCCATGAGGTGGGGGGACGAGCAGTACTTC.

The chain recombines TRBV11-3 with TRBJ2-1; D possibly corresponds to TRBD1 (6 bases). This CDR3 spans 13 amino acids. The germline CDR1 and CDR2 sequences are SGHNT and YENEEA. V lost 2 bases to trimming and J lost 7 bases, with 9 bases between them. The CDR3: CASSLLQGNEQFF. As DNA, the CDR3 is TGTGCCAGCAGCTTACTACAGGGAAATGAGCAGTTCTTC.

Concerning this clone: A much larger clone is a single base away; this may be a read error. Distinct nucleotide sequences in the sample also encode this CDR3. The chain couples TRBV28 to TRBJ2-7; D gene unclear. The V and J ends lost 5 bases and 0 bases respectively, with 2 bases between them. CDR1 is MDHEN and CDR2 is SYDVKM in the germline V gene. There are 11 residues in the CDR3. Here the CDR3 reads CASSGSYEQYF. The CDR3 DNA is TGTGCCAGCAGTGGCTCCTACGAGCAGTACTTC.

This chain uses TRBV10-3 with TRBJ2-5; 8 bases align to TRBD1. J lost 5 bases, V lost 2 bases, and 10 bases had no gene match. The germline gives CDR1 ENHRY, CDR2 SYGVKD. CDR3 length: 16 amino acids. The CDR3 DNA reads as TGTGCCATCAGTGAGCCTGGGACAGGAAAGGAGGAGACCCAGTACTTC. Its protein is CAISEPGTGKEETQYF.

The rearrangement uses TRBV5-1 and TRBJ2-5; 9 bases are a match to TRBD2. This CDR3 contains 15 residues. Germline V gene lookup returns CDR1 SGHRS and CDR2 YFSETQ. J was trimmed by 4 bases and V by 5 bases; bases with no gene match: 9. The CDR3 is CASRKRTSVGETQYF. CDR3 coding DNA: TGCGCCAGCAGGAAGAGGACTAGCGTCGGAGAGACCCAGTACTTC. Full variable domain (remainder filled in from reference TRBV5-1 and TRBJ2-5): KAGVTQTPRYLIKTRGQQVTLSCSPISGHRSVSWYQQTPGQGLQFLFEYFSETQRNKGNFPGRFSGRQFSNSRSEMNVSTLELGDSALYLCASRKRTSVGETQYFGPGTRLLVL.

The chain couples TRBV4-2 to TRBJ2-1; 7 positions agree with TRBD2. The CDR3 sequence is 18 residues long. Germline assignment: CDR1 LGHNA and CDR2 YNFKEQ. J lost 2 bases, V lost 0 bases, and 10 bases had no gene match. CDR3 loop: CASSQDRVSGITYNEQFF. The CDR3 DNA follows: TGTGCCAGCAGCCAAGATAGGGTCAGCGGGATAACCTACAATGAGCAGTTCTTC.

This clone was seen once. V gene TRBV6-1 combines with J gene TRBJ2-3; maybe TRBD1 (6 bases). Deletions cut 6 bases from V and 0 bases from J, with 13 bases between. This CDR3 region has 15 residues. Looked up from germline, CDR1 is MNHNS and CDR2 is SASEGT. The CDR3 coding sequence is TGTGCCAGCAGCCAAAGGGGGATGAGCACAGATACGCAGTATTTT. Amino acids: CASSQRGMSTDTQYF.

About this clone itself: The same CDR3 also results from other DNA sequences found in this sample. V usage is TRBV28 and J usage is TRBJ1-3; maybe TRBD1 (5 bases). The CDR3 sequence is 14 residues long. The germline gives CDR1 MDHEN, CDR2 SYDVKM. The germline V and J ends were trimmed by 2 bases and 3 bases, with 8 bases remaining between them. The CDR3 reads CASSLRGLGNTIYF. CDR3 nucleotide sequence: TGTGCCAGCAGTTTAAGGGGCCTTGGAAACACCATATATTTT.

The rearrangement joins TRBV7-9 to TRBJ2-7; the D gene could be TRBD1 or TRBD2 (7 bases each). V gave up 5 bases and J gave up 3 bases, with 14 bases separating them. Germline CDR1 is SEHNR and CDR2 is FQNEAQ (reference sequence). The CDR3 extends over 14 amino acids. In DNA form, the CDR3 reads TGTGCCAGCAGCGGCAGCGGGACAGTCTACGAGCAGTACTTC. This gives the protein CASSGSGTVYEQYF. Using reference TRBV7-9 and TRBJ2-7 for the parts outside the CDR3, the full variable domain is DTGVSQNPRHKITKRGQNVTFRCDPISEHNRLYWYRQTLGQGPEFLTYFQNEAQLEKSRLLSDRFSAERPKGSFSTLEIQRTEQGDSAMYLCASSGSGTVYEQYFGPGTRLTVT.

The J gene is TRBJ2-5, the V gene TRBV18; 9 bases align to TRBD2. This CDR3 is built from 16 residues. J was trimmed by 8 bases and V by 0 bases; bases with no gene match: 10. Germline CDR1 reads KGHSH; CDR2 reads LQKENI. CDR3 sequence: CASSPPGLAGSGTQYF. The DNA for the CDR3 is TGTGCCAGCTCACCACCGGGGCTAGCGGGGTCCGGTACCCAGTACTTC.

The V call is TRBV7-9, the J call TRBJ2-3, with D hard to call. The CDR3 has 11 residues. The germline gives CDR1 SEHNR, CDR2 FQNEAQ (reference sequence). V was cut by 3 bases and J by 7 bases, with 5 bases left in between. CDR3 DNA: TGTGCCAGCAGCTTCTCGTATACGCAGTATTTT. Its protein is CASSFSYTQYF.

Only one count was recorded for this clone. Other DNA sequences in the sample encode the same CDR3. This chain links TRBV9 with TRBJ2-1, with D hard to call. Germline V gene data show CDR1 as SGDLS and CDR2 as YYNGEE. V lost 0 bases, J lost 2 bases, and 9 bases lay in between. The CDR3 length is 15 residues. CDR3 sequence: CASSVVGSPYNEQFF. The CDR3, as DNA: TGTGCCAGCAGCGTAGTGGGATCCCCCTACAATGAGCAGTTCTTC.

In DNA, the CDR3 is TGTGCCAGCAGTTTATCACAGGGGGCGCGAGCCTACGAGCAGTACTTC. This translates into CASSLSQGARAYEQYF. The chain combines TRBV27 with TRBJ2-7, with 9 bases identical to TRBD1. CDR1 and CDR2 from the germline V gene are MNHEY and SMNVEV (reference sequence). With V trimmed by 0 bases and J by 2 bases, 5 bases remained unmatched. The CDR3 is 16 amino acids.

In its sample, this clone was seen a few times. The V call is TRBV10-3, the J call TRBJ2-7, with 7 bases matching TRBD1. Germline-derived CDR1 and CDR2 are ENHRY and SYGVKD. J was trimmed by 5 bases and V by 5 bases; bases with no gene match: 3. The CDR3 runs to 12 residues. The CDR3 bases are TGTGCCATCAGTTACAGGGGTGACGAGCAGTACTTC. Its translation is CAISYRGDEQYF.

A few counts support this clone. The J gene is TRBJ1-1, the V gene TRBV28, with TRBD1 identical over 7 bases. Trimming cost V 5 bases and J 4 bases; bases outside gene matches: 7. The germline CDR1 and CDR2 sequences are MDHEN and SYDVKM. This CDR3 region has 14 residues. In DNA form, the CDR3 reads TGTGCCAGCAGTCCAACAGGGGCTAGCACTGAAGCTTTCTTT. It codes for CASSPTGASTEAFF.

The chain has TRBV2 and TRBJ2-3; 10 nucleotides line up with TRBD2. Germline CDR1 reads SNHLY; CDR2 reads FYNNEI. This CDR3 has 18 residues. V was clipped by 3 bases and J by 1 base; unmatched bases: 10. This CDR3 reads CASSDATAGTSGTDTQYF. The DNA of the CDR3 is TGTGCCAGCAGTGACGCGACCGCCGGGACTAGCGGCACAGATACGCAGTATTTT.

This chain joins TRBV6-6 and TRBJ2-7; D is possibly TRBD1 (5 bases). The germline V gene encodes CDR1 MNHNY and CDR2 SVGAGI (reference sequence). Trimming removed 2 bases from V and 3 bases from J, with 11 bases in between. The CDR3 sequence is 14 residues long. The CDR3 loop reads CASSYARGNYEQYF. CDR3 DNA sequence: TGTGCCAGCAGTTACGCAAGGGGAAACTACGAGCAGTACTTC.

The chain is built from TRBV4-2 and TRBJ2-7; D is possibly TRBD2 (6 bases). Trimming removed 5 bases from V and 0 bases from J, with 14 bases in between. CDR1 is LGHNA and CDR2 is YNFKEQ in the germline V gene. This CDR3 contains 15 residues. The CDR3 protein is CASSGGTEHSYEQYF. CDR3 in DNA: TGTGCCAGCAGCGGGGGGACTGAACACTCCTACGAGCAGTACTTC.

J is TRBJ2-2 and V is TRBV13; 7 bases are a match to TRBD2. The germline CDR1 and CDR2 sequences are PRHDT and FYEKMQ (reference sequence). The V and J ends lost 5 bases and 12 bases, in that order; junction bases with no gene match: 18. This CDR3 is built from 16 residues. This chain's CDR3 is CASSLRLAGTGDQLFF. The DNA for the CDR3 is TGTGCCAGCAGCCTCCGACTAGCCGGCACCGGGGACCAGCTGTTTTTT. The whole variable domain, remainder taken from reference TRBV13 and TRBJ2-2, is AAGVIQSPRHLIKEKRETATLKCYPIPRHDTVYWYQQGPGQDPQFLISFYEKMQSDKGSIPDRFSAQQFSDYHSELNMSSLELGDSALYFCASSLRLAGTGDQLFFGEGSRLTVL.

The chain carries TRBV4-1 and TRBJ2-2, with 8 positions matching TRBD2. After removal of 5 bases from V and 6 bases from J, the junction contained 11 bases not matched to a gene. The germline V gene has CDR1 MGHRA and CDR2 YSYEKL. The CDR3 totals 16 residues. The CDR3 here is CASSSREGQRPGELFF. CDR3 DNA sequence: TGCGCCAGCAGCTCCCGGGAGGGCCAGAGGCCCGGGGAGCTGTTTTTT.

The chain couples TRBV19 to TRBJ2-7; D perhaps matches TRBD2 (5 bases). The CDR3 is 16 amino acids. V lost 3 bases, J lost 3 bases, and 18 bases lay in between. Germline values: CDR1 LNHDA, CDR2 SQIVND (reference sequence). In DNA form, the CDR3 reads TGTGCCAGTAGTATCGGATGGCAAGGCGGAGGCTACGAGCAGTACTTC. Encoded protein: CASSIGWQGGGYEQYF.

V is TRBV28 and J is TRBJ2-7; TRBD1 or TRBD2 may be the D gene (5 bases each). The V end lost 3 bases, the J end lost 4 bases, and 22 bases lay between the germline ends. CDR3 length equals 17 residues. Germline loops: CDR1 MDHEN, CDR2 SYDVKM. CDR3 protein: CASSFSRRDGGLYEQYF. CDR3 coding DNA: TGTGCCAGCAGTTTCTCCCGCCGGGACGGCGGTTTATACGAGCAGTACTTC.